This is a list of T cell receptor beta chains from one sample in a study of blood T cell repertoires in COVID-19. Using immunoSEQ multiplex PCR, the repertoire was profiled, and TCRdb retains in-frame clones only, with some absent. The data contain 130,000 to 150,000 clones, over 70% of them seen just once; the ten biggest clones take up about 1.8%. Sequenced material: peripheral blood. The receptors here all came from a woman between 45 and 60 years old with acute or convalescent COVID-19. Both conserved end residues are part of each CDR3. A D gene is named only where the DNA matches it firmly. Not all rows give a size; the values are once, few, many and, for expanded clones, a class.

j_call clone_size d_call v_call cdr3_aa cdr3_nt
TRBJ1-1 once TRBD1 TRBV27 CASSPRTGPEAFF TGTGCCAGCAGTCCTAGGACAGGCCCTGAAGCTTTCTTT
TRBJ1-3 NA NA TRBV5-1 CASSLEPGSGNTIYF TGCGCCAGCAGCTTGGAACCCGGCTCTGGAAACACCATATATTTT
TRBJ1-2 NA TRBD1 TRBV28 CASNPAGGASRGYTF TGTGCCAGCAACCCCGCAGGGGGCGCTTCGCGGGGCTACACCTTC
TRBJ1-4 NA TRBD1 TRBV28 CASSTGGSNEKLFF TGTGCCAGTTCTACAGGGGGCTCTAATGAAAAACTGTTTTTT
TRBJ1-1 NA NA TRBV6-5 CASTLNGEAFF TGTGCCAGCACATTGAACGGTGAAGCTTTCTTT
TRBJ1-5 few NA TRBV7-6 CASSATVGVNQPQHF TGTGCCAGCAGCGCAACCGTTGGAGTGAATCAGCCCCAGCATTTT
TRBJ2-1 NA TRBD2 TRBV3-1/TRBV3-2 CASSQVLKLAGGPVGGNEQFF TGTGCCAGCAGCCAAGTACTCAAGTTGGCGGGAGGGCCGGTCGGGGGCAATGAGCAGTTCTTC
TRBJ2-1 NA TRBD1 TRBV10-3 CATLTGTGEDNEQFF TGTGCCACTTTAACCGGGACAGGGGAAGACAATGAGCAGTTCTTC
TRBJ2-1 NA NA TRBV7-9 CASSLLGQGDEQFF TGTGCCAGCAGCTTATTAGGGCAGGGTGATGAGCAGTTCTTC
TRBJ2-1 once TRBD2 TRBV29-1 CSVEGGLVGEQFF TGCAGCGTTGAGGGGGGGTTAGTTGGTGAGCAGTTCTTC
TRBJ1-2 NA NA TRBV27 CASSASMTPSGYTF TGTGCCAGCAGTGCTTCTATGACACCGTCGGGCTACACCTTC
TRBJ1-2 NA NA TRBV7-2 CASSVGPALKGGYTF TGTGCCAGCAGCGTTGGCCCGGCCCTAAAGGGGGGCTACACCTTC
TRBJ2-7 NA TRBD2 TRBV2 CASNPLLAGGDEQYF TGTGCCAGCAACCCTTTACTAGCGGGTGGGGACGAGCAGTACTTC
TRBJ2-2 few TRBD2 TRBV7-9 CASRGGLTGELFF TGTGCCAGCCGCGGGGGTCTCACCGGGGAGCTGTTTTTT
TRBJ1-2 few NA TRBV5-1 CASSLDGRPLDGYTF TGCGCCAGCAGCTTGGATGGCAGGCCCCTCGATGGCTACACCTTC
TRBJ2-1 once NA TRBV5-4 CASSLGLNNEQFF TGTGCCAGCAGCTTGGGGCTTAACAATGAGCAGTTCTTC